These 3 T cell receptor beta chains came from one sample sequenced in a study of graft-versus-host responses after intestinal transplantation. Here immunoSEQ multiplex PCR was the method, and the copy in TCRdb shows in-frame clones only, minus some. The table shows 30,000 to 40,000 clones, with around 94% occurring only once. Here the sequenced sample was PBMCs, taken 16 days after intestinal transplant. These receptors originate from a human patient who received an intestinal transplant, so some T cells may come from the graft donor.

The chain employs TRBV27 and TRBJ2-2, with D perhaps matching TRBD1 (6 bases). V lost 3 bases and J lost 1, with 12 bases in between. The CDR3 is 16 residues long. Germline-derived CDR1 and CDR2 are MNHEY and SMNVEV (reference sequence). The CDR3 loop reads CASSFQQTGNTGELFF. CDR3 DNA: TGTGCCAGCAGTTTCCAACAGACAGGGAACACCGGGGAGCTGTTTTTT.

The chain uses TRBV30 and TRBJ2-1, with 8 nucleotides matching TRBD2. Germline CDR1 GTSNPN, CDR2 SVGIG (reference sequence). The CDR3 runs 13 residues. J lost 6 bases, V lost 3 bases, and 4 bases had no gene match. For the CDR3, the DNA is TGTGCCTGGAGCCCGGGACTAGTCAATGAGCAGTTCTTC. Translating it yields CAWSPGLVNEQFF.

About this clone itself: The same CDR3 arises from other DNA sequences in this sample as well. The chain has TRBV30 and TRBJ2-7, with a tentative D call TRBD2 (6 bases). Germline loops: CDR1 GTSNPN, CDR2 SVGIG (reference sequence). The CDR3 consists of 12 residues. V was pared by 3 bases and J by 4 bases, with 10 bases between. CDR3 bases: TGTGCCTGGAGCGGGAGTTTTTACGAGCAGTACTTC. It specifies CAWSGSFYEQYF. Variable domain in full (rest from reference TRBV30 and TRBJ2-7): SQTIHQWPATLVQPVGSPLSLECTVEGTSNPNLYWYRQAAGRGLQLLFYSVGIGQISSEVPQNLSASRPQDRQFILSSKKLLLSDSGFYLCAWSGSFYEQYFGPGTRLTVT.